These 31 T cell receptor beta chains came from one sample sequenced in a study of cytomegalovirus exposure and HLA in healthy donors. Sequenced by immunoSEQ multiplex PCR; TCRdb stores in-frame clones only, minus some. The sample shows over 100,000 clones, roughly 90% of them seen only once. Input material: PBMCs. The receptors stem from a woman aged 18-29 years in good health and CMV-seropositive.

The rearrangement uses TRBV6-1 and TRBJ2-7; TRBD1 matches 7 bases. CDR3 length equals 15 residues. Germline loops: CDR1 MNHNS, CDR2 SASEGT. The J segment lost 3 bases and the V segment lost 2 bases, leaving 7 bases of the junction unmatched. CDR3 bases: TGTGCCAGCAGTGAATTTTTGGGGACAGACTACGAGCAGTACTTC. Amino acids: CASSEFLGTDYEQYF.

This chain connects TRBV6-5 to TRBJ2-5; D is perhaps TRBD2 (7 bases). The CDR3 spans 14 residues. Trimming took 6 bases from V and 2 from J, leaving 13 bases between them. Looked up from germline, CDR1 is MNHEY and CDR2 is SVGAGI. The CDR3 protein is CASSQGTIQETQYF. In DNA form, the CDR3 reads TGTGCCAGCAGCCAGGGGACTATACAAGAGACCCAGTACTTC.

The chain combines TRBV28 with TRBJ1-5; D call uncertain. In germline, CDR1 is MDHEN, CDR2 SYDVKM. Trimming removed 8 bases from V and 1 base from J, with 9 bases in between. There are 13 residues in the CDR3. The CDR3 coding sequence is TGTGCCAGCCGCGGTTGGAGCAATCAGCCCCAGCATTTT. Translated: CASRGWSNQPQHF.

This clone has only one observation. The chain combines TRBV5-1 with TRBJ1-1; D remains ambiguous. CDR1 and CDR2 (germline): SGHRS, YFSETQ. The CDR3 sequence is 13 residues long. The V end was cut by 5 bases, the J end by 7 bases, with 15 bases between. The CDR3 DNA reads as TGCGCCAGCAGTCCCTCGGGGAGCGGTGAAGCTTTCTTT. Protein sequence: CASSPSGSGEAFF.

The V and J genes are TRBV18 and TRBJ1-3, with unresolved D. The CDR3 has 16 amino acids. CDR1 KGHSH and CDR2 LQKENI come from the germline V gene. V shed 2 bases and J shed 0 bases, with 11 bases lying between them. The chain's CDR3 is CASSPNPGRSGNTIYF. The CDR3 nucleotides read TGTGCCAGCTCACCAAATCCAGGTCGCTCTGGAAACACCATATATTTT.

The chain employs TRBV7-6 and TRBJ1-2, with TRBD1 matching over 7 bases. From germline, CDR1 is SGHVS and CDR2 FNYEAQ. After removal of 0 bases from V and 4 bases from J, the junction contained 5 bases not matched to a gene. The CDR3 consists of 15 residues. CDR3 bases: TGTGCCAGCAGCTTAGCCTATGGACAGGCCTATGGCTACACCTTC. This gives the protein CASSLAYGQAYGYTF.

The J gene is TRBJ1-2, the V gene TRBV7-2; 9 nucleotides match TRBD1. Trimming at V came to 5 bases and at J to 8 bases, leaving 3 bases not matched to a gene. There are 12 residues in the CDR3. Germline V gives CDR1 SGHTA, CDR2 FQGNSA. The CDR3 sequence is CASSKQGAGYTF. For the CDR3, the DNA is TGTGCCAGCAGCAAACAGGGGGCCGGCTACACCTTC. Full variable domain (missing parts from reference TRBV7-2 and TRBJ1-2): GAGVSQSPSNKVTEKGKDVELRCDPISGHTALYWYRQSLGQGLEFLIYFQGNSAPDKSGLPSDRFSAERTGGSVSTLTIQRTQQEDSAVYLCASSKQGAGYTFGSGTRLTVV.

J is TRBJ2-4 and V is TRBV5-5; D gene ambiguous. Germline CDR1 SGHKS, CDR2 YYEKEE (reference sequence). Trimming removed 4 bases from V and 7 bases from J, with 15 bases in between. The CDR3 is 14 residues long. CDR3 DNA: TGTGCCAGCAGCCCGCGAGGTAGTCAGAACATTCAGTACTTC. Protein product: CASSPRGSQNIQYF.

In DNA, the CDR3 is TGTGCCAGCAGTTTGGGGCAGTGGCTTGCTACCTCCTACGAGCAGTACTTC. This codes for CASSLGQWLATSYEQYF. This sequence joins TRBV28 and TRBJ2-7; the D gene is possibly TRBD1 (5 bases). Germline CDR1 reads MDHEN; CDR2 reads SYDVKM. V was trimmed by 3 bases and J by 0 bases, leaving 18 bases between them. The CDR3 has 17 amino acids. Full variable domain (outside the CDR3, taken from reference TRBV28 and TRBJ2-7): DVKVTQSSRYLVKRTGEKVFLECVQDMDHENMFWYRQDPGLGLRLIYFSYDVKMKEKGDIPEGYSVSREKKERFSLILESASTNQTSMYLCASSLGQWLATSYEQYFGPGTRLTVT.

V usage is TRBV19 and J usage is TRBJ2-2, with 9 bases that match TRBD1. The CDR3 totals 16 residues. V gave up 7 bases and J gave up 2 bases; unmatched junction bases: 8. The V gene's germline CDR1 is LNHDA and CDR2 SQIVND (reference sequence). CDR3 sequence reads: CASKKTGGFNTGELFF. The CDR3 region has the DNA TGTGCCAGTAAGAAAACAGGGGGCTTCAACACCGGGGAGCTGTTTTTT.

The rearrangement links TRBV11-3 to TRBJ1-1; TRBD1 is a possible D gene (5 bases). V was shortened by 5 bases and J by 11 bases, with 15 bases between the two germline ends. Germline lookup yields CDR1 SGHNT and CDR2 YENEEA. The CDR3 has 12 amino acids. CDR3 amino acids: CASSQIQVAAFF. CDR3 nucleotides: TGTGCCAGCAGCCAGATACAGGTCGCGGCTTTCTTT.

Written as DNA, the CDR3 is TGTGCCAGCAGCCCATCGGTGACAGGGTACTACGAGCAGTACTTC. Protein sequence: CASSPSVTGYYEQYF. The V call is TRBV11-2, the J call TRBJ2-7; 7 bases line up with TRBD1. J was trimmed by 3 bases and V by 5 bases; bases with no gene match: 10. The germline CDR1 and CDR2 sequences are SGHAT and FQNNGV. The CDR3 covers 15 residues.

This chain links TRBV5-4 with TRBJ1-1, with D unclear. This CDR3 is 13 amino acids long. Germline values: CDR1 SGHNT, CDR2 YYREEE (reference sequence). V shed 1 base and J shed 0 bases, with 4 bases lying between them. The DNA of the CDR3 is TGTGCCAGCAGCTTGACAGTGAACACTGAAGCTTTCTTT. Encoded protein: CASSLTVNTEAFF.

V is TRBV5-1 and J is TRBJ2-3; weak D call: TRBD2 (6 bases). Trimming cost V 3 bases and J 0 bases, with 17 bases left between them. Per the germline V gene, CDR1 is SGHRS and CDR2 is YFSETQ. The CDR3 totals 17 residues. For the CDR3, the DNA is TGCGCCAGCAGCTCGCGGGACTCCCCATTTAGCACAGATACGCAGTATTTT. It translates to CASSSRDSPFSTDTQYF.

The chain combines TRBV5-1 with TRBJ2-7; 9 bases line up with TRBD2. Per the germline V gene, CDR1 is SGHRS and CDR2 is YFSETQ. The V and J ends lost 1 base and 1 base, in that order; junction bases with no gene match: 3. This CDR3 spans 15 amino acids. This CDR3 is CASSLRLAASYEQYF. CDR3 DNA: TGCGCCAGCAGCTTGCGACTAGCGGCTTCCTACGAGCAGTACTTC.

This CDR3 reads CASTQGNNYGYTF. The DNA of the CDR3 is TGTGCCAGCACCCAGGGTAATAACTATGGCTACACCTTC. The chain combines TRBV7-8 with TRBJ1-2, with D possibly matching TRBD1 (5 bases). Trimming removed 7 bases from V and 1 base from J, with 10 bases in between. Germline V gene sequence: CDR1 SGHVS, CDR2 FQNEAQ. The CDR3 has 13 amino acids. The whole variable domain, filled in from reference TRBV7-8 and TRBJ1-2, reads GAGVSQSPRYKVAKRGQDVALRCDPISGHVSLFWYQQALGQGPEFLTYFQNEAQLDKSGLPSDRFFAERPEGSVSTLKIQRTQQEDSAVYLCASTQGNNYGYTFGSGTRLTVV.

V usage is TRBV6-5 and J usage is TRBJ1-1, with TRBD1 identical over 7 bases. The junction had 0 bases not matched to a gene; V was cut back by 5 bases and J by 6 bases. Germline CDR1 MNHEY, CDR2 SVGAGI. This CDR3 has 11 amino acids. The CDR3: CASSTGAEAFF. CDR3 coding DNA: TGTGCCAGCAGTACAGGGGCTGAAGCTTTCTTT.

The chain uses TRBV2 and TRBJ2-5; 7 bases map to TRBD1. The CDR3 sequence is 12 residues long. Germline CDR1 and CDR2: SNHLY and FYNNEI. The junction had 5 bases not matched to a gene; V was cut back by 10 bases and J by 3 bases. The DNA for the CDR3 is TGTGCCACGGGACAGCCCGAAGAGACCCAGTACTTC. Translating gives CATGQPEETQYF. The full variable domain, in which reference TRBV2 and TRBJ2-5 provide the parts outside the CDR3, is EPEVTQTPSHQVTQMGQEVILRCVPISNHLYFYWYRQILGQKVEFLVSFYNNEISEKSEIFDDQFSVERPDGSNFTLKIRSTKLEDSAMYFCATGQPEETQYFGPGTRLLVL.

This chain links TRBV19 with TRBJ2-7; TRBD1 matches 7 bases. Germline CDR1 LNHDA, CDR2 SQIVND (reference sequence). Trimming took 6 bases from V and 5 from J; bases not matched to a gene: 4. The CDR3 has 12 residues. The CDR3 bases are TGTGCCAGTAGGGGTCAGGGGGACGAGCAGTACTTC. Its translation is CASRGQGDEQYF.

The V gene is TRBV2, the J gene TRBJ2-7; D is possibly TRBD1 (5 bases). Trimming stripped 1 base from V and 5 bases from J, with 15 bases between. The CDR3 runs 15 residues. CDR1 is SNHLY, CDR2 FYNNEI, per germline. The CDR3 protein is CASSEGGQGPDEQYF. The CDR3 DNA follows: TGTGCCAGCAGTGAAGGGGGTCAGGGCCCTGACGAGCAGTACTTC.

This chain joins TRBV27 and TRBJ2-7; possible D gene TRBD2, 6 bases. V lost 6 bases, J lost 1 base, and 16 bases lay in between. The CDR3 spans 15 residues. The germline V gene encodes CDR1 MNHEY and CDR2 SMNVEV (reference sequence). CDR3 region: CASRTYSGTSYEQYF. In DNA form, the CDR3 reads TGTGCCAGCAGAACATATTCCGGGACTTCCTACGAGCAGTACTTC.

V gene TRBV7-8 combines with J gene TRBJ2-5, with D perhaps matching TRBD2 (6 bases). Germline CDR1 and CDR2: SGHVS and FQNEAQ. The CDR3 is made up of 17 amino acids. The V end was cut by 5 bases, the J end by 6 bases, with 25 bases between. The chain's CDR3 is CASSPLGQGLSGKTQYF. CDR3 nucleotides: TGTGCCAGCAGCCCCCTAGGGCAGGGACTGTCAGGGAAGACCCAGTACTTC.

V gene TRBV5-8 combines with J gene TRBJ1-5; D not certain. Germline assignment: CDR1 SGHTS and CDR2 YDEGEE. The CDR3 is 16 residues long. The V gene lost 1 base and the J gene lost 2 bases, with 13 bases spanning the gap. CDR3 region: CASSLRPPRGNQPQHF. The CDR3 region has the DNA TGTGCCAGCAGCTTGAGGCCCCCGAGGGGCAATCAGCCCCAGCATTTT.

The rearrangement joins TRBV29-1 to TRBJ1-1; D unclear. The CDR3 is 13 residues long. V lost 1 base to trimming and J lost 8 bases, with 14 bases between them. Looked up from germline, CDR1 is SQVTM and CDR2 is ANQGSEA. In DNA form, the CDR3 reads TGCAGCGTTGAAGGACCCGGGAGGAGGGAAGCTTTCTTT. Its protein is CSVEGPGRREAFF.

This chain links TRBV5-6 with TRBJ2-1, with 11 bases fitting TRBD2. The CDR3 sequence is 17 residues long. Trimming cost V 3 bases and J 9 bases; bases outside gene matches: 14. The germline V gene encodes CDR1 SGHDT and CDR2 YYEEEE. The CDR3: CASSSETSGDPLLEQFF. CDR3 DNA sequence: TGTGCCAGCAGCTCCGAGACTAGCGGGGACCCCTTGCTTGAGCAGTTCTTC.

This clone was picked up one time. This chain links TRBV5-4 with TRBJ2-7, with TRBD1 matching 7 bases. CDR3 length equals 15 residues. Germline V gene data show CDR1 as SGHNT and CDR2 as YYREEE (reference sequence). With V trimmed by 4 bases and J by 5 bases, 12 bases remained unmatched. The CDR3 reads CASSVTQGVSNEQYF. Here the CDR3 DNA reads TGTGCCAGCAGCGTCACGCAGGGGGTCAGTAACGAGCAGTACTTC. The full variable domain, in which reference TRBV5-4 and TRBJ2-7 provide the parts outside the CDR3, is ETGVTQSPTHLIKTRGQQVTLRCSSQSGHNTVSWYQQALGQGPQFIFQYYREEENGRGNFPPRFSGLQFPNYSSELNVNALELDDSALYLCASSVTQGVSNEQYFGPGTRLTVT.

V gene TRBV6-5 combines with J gene TRBJ1-2; D not resolved. The germline V gene encodes CDR1 MNHEY and CDR2 SVGAGI. V lost 7 bases to trimming and J lost 7 bases, with 10 bases between them. The CDR3 has 11 amino acids. CDR3 DNA sequence: TGTGCCAGCACCCTCGGGAGTGGCTACACCTTC. It codes for CASTLGSGYTF.

This clone was detected a few times. The chain couples TRBV25-1 to TRBJ2-7; tentative D call: TRBD1 (5 bases). Per the germline V gene, CDR1 is MGHDK and CDR2 is SYGVNS. The V end was cut by 4 bases, the J end by 0 bases, with 13 bases between. CDR3 length: 15 amino acids. The CDR3 sequence is CASSGGDRSSYEQYF. DNA of the CDR3: TGTGCCAGCAGTGGGGGCGACAGATCCTCCTACGAGCAGTACTTC.

This chain uses TRBV4-1 with TRBJ1-1; D unresolved. The V and J ends lost 0 bases and 1 base respectively, with 9 bases between them. This CDR3 has 15 amino acids. Germline V gives CDR1 MGHRA, CDR2 YSYEKL. The chain's CDR3 is CASSQDPWANTEAFF. CDR3 DNA: TGCGCCAGCAGCCAAGACCCATGGGCGAACACTGAAGCTTTCTTT.

The chain is built from TRBV19 and TRBJ2-1; D is unclear. Germline CDR1 LNHDA, CDR2 SQIVND (reference sequence). The CDR3 has 13 residues. V was trimmed by 3 bases and J by 8 bases, leaving 11 bases between them. CDR3 in DNA: TGTGCCAGTAGTATGTTTTTCAGGTATGAGCAGTTCTTC. It translates to CASSMFFRYEQFF.

This clone was found once. The CDR3 DNA follows: TGTGCCAGCAGCCATAGGGGACTAGCGGGCTACGAGCAGTACTTC. It codes for CASSHRGLAGYEQYF. This chain uses TRBV14 with TRBJ2-7; 12 bases map to TRBD2. The J segment lost 3 bases and the V segment lost 3 bases, leaving 3 bases of the junction unmatched. The CDR3 has 15 amino acids. Per the germline V gene, CDR1 is SGHDN and CDR2 is FVKESK.